This note documents a single T cell receptor (beta chain) sequence. The record originates from a study of metastatic and nonmetastatic thyroid tumors. Original data processing: Variation in CDR3 across clinicopathological groups served as the basis for constructing a distant-metastasis classifier in papillary thyroid cancer. TCRdb reanalyzed the PCR reads with MiXCR. In this record, the V and J calls reflect TCRdb's handling and not the investigators' own analysis. The sample includes around 18,000 clones, more than 25% of them seen just once. Every patient underwent thyroid surgery untreated. V lost 5 bases and J 1 base, leaving 11 bases between the germline ends. This CDR3 region has 14 residues. Germline lookup yields CDR1 SGHAT and CDR2 FQNNGV.

This TCR came from a female donor with papillary thyroid cancer or a benign thyroid nodule (not recorded which). Some clones in this sample may be carry-over from other donors' samples. Sequenced input: tumor tissue. V usage is TRBV11-2 and J usage is TRBJ1-2, with D uncertain. CDR3 bases: TGTGCCAGCAGCCCGCCCGGCTTTAACTATGGCTACACCTTC. This translates into CASSPPGFNYGYTF. The full variable domain, in which reference TRBV11-2 and TRBJ1-2 provide the parts outside the CDR3, is EAGVAQSPRYKIIEKRQSVAFWCNPISGHATLYWYQQILGQGPKLLIQFQNNGVVDDSQLPKDRFSAERLKGVDSTLKIQPAKLEDSAVYLCASSPPGFNYGYTFGSGTRLTVV.